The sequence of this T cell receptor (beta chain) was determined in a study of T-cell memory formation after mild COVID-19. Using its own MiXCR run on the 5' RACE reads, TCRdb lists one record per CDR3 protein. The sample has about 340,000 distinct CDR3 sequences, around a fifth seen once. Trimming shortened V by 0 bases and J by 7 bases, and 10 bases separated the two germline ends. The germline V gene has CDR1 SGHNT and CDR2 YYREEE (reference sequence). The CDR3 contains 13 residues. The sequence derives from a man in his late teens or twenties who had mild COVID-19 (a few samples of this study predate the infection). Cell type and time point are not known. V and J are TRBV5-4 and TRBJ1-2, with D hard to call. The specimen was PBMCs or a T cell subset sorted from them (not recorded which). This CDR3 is CASSLDSASGYTF. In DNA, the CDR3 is TGTGCCAGCAGCTTGGACTCTGCCTCTGGCTACACCTTC.